This TCR beta chain was observed in a study of CD8+CD57+ T cells in acquired aplastic anemia. Study-wide background: When averaged, DNA from sorted CD4+ and CD8+ cells came to 3 to 3.5 ug.

Before being chosen for sequencing, patients had shown CD8+CD57+ cell expansion by flow cytometry. At least ten counts were recorded for this clonotype. Antigen unknown. Study-level results: Between patients and controls, about 30 CD8+ CDR3 sequences were found in common. Patients and controls were not found to differ significantly in CD8+ Simpson's diversity.

Germline V gives CDR1 KGHDR, CDR2 SFDVKD. This CDR3 comprises 17 residues. The junction had 16 bases not matched to a gene; V was cut back by 4 bases and J by 8 bases. Genomic DNA acted as the template from which TCR beta VDJ combination and CDR3 sequence profiling were carried out. TCRdb itself ran the reads through MiXCR, one entry per CDR3 protein. The sample holds more than 150,000 distinct CDR3 sequences; under 55% are singletons and the top ten take around 9.7%. V is TRBV24-1 and J is TRBJ2-1, with TRBD2 matching 7 bases. Sequencing was done on a sample of sorted CD4+, CD8+, or CD8+CD57+ T cells (not recorded which) from PBMCs. This clonotype was sampled from a human donor with aplastic anemia. The CDR3 DNA reads TGTGCCACCAGTGACACACTGAGGCGGGAGAGGTCTGATGAGCAGTTCTTC. Translated, it gives CATSDTLRRERSDEQFF.